A single sample is the source of the 21 T cell receptor beta chains below, sequenced in a study of T cells in Graves' hyperthyroidism and ophthalmopathy. Amplification yielded TCR beta CDR3 regions, with RNA transcripts as the source. First-round RT-PCR of the TCR CDR3 relied on the HTBI primer set. TCRdb reanalysed the multiplex PCR reads using MiXCR and keeps one entry per CDR3 protein. The sample includes 500,000 to 600,000 distinct CDR3 sequences, about 45% of them seen just once. Sequenced material: peripheral blood or thyroid tissue (not recorded which). Receptors were obtained from an adult woman with Graves' disease, either hyperthyroidism or ophthalmopathy (not recorded which).

This clonotype showed up just a few times. This may come from a read error, since a much larger clone is one base off. The rearrangement links TRBV2 to TRBJ2-7; weak D call: TRBD2 (5 bases). The V gene lost 6 bases and the J gene lost 4 bases, with 19 bases spanning the gap. Germline V gives CDR1 SNHLY, CDR2 FYNNEI. The CDR3 is 15 amino acids. The chain's CDR3 is CASSYSPAVRYEQYF. The CDR3 DNA reads TGTGCCAGCAGCTATAGCCCAGCGGTACGATACGAGCAGTACTTC.

This clonotype has a count of ten or more. The chain carries TRBV2 and TRBJ1-5, with 8 bases lining up with TRBD1. The germline gives CDR1 SNHLY, CDR2 FYNNEI. This CDR3 has 13 amino acids. Trimming took 7 bases from V and 7 from J; bases not matched to a gene: 6. CDR3 DNA: TGTGCCAGCATCCAGGGGGCAGGCCAGCCCCAGCATTTT. Amino acid sequence: CASIQGAGQPQHF.

The chain is built from TRBV11-3 and TRBJ2-5; 8 bases are a match to TRBD2. V lost 5 bases to trimming and J lost 5 bases; unmatched junction nucleotides: 7. Germline V gene lookup returns CDR1 SGHNT and CDR2 YENEEA. The CDR3 consists of 14 residues. CDR3 coding DNA: TGTGCCAGCAGCGCGCCGGGAGGGGAGGAGACCCAGTACTTC. This gives the protein CASSAPGGEETQYF.

This clonotype was seen only a few times. This chain connects TRBV29-1 to TRBJ2-6, with a weak D call TRBD1 (5 bases). Germline V gene data show CDR1 as SQVTM and CDR2 as ANQGSEA. CDR3 length equals 17 residues. V was cut by 4 bases and J by 3 bases, with 19 bases left in between. CDR3 sequence (DNA): TGCAGCGTTGCCTCAACAGGACCTAAAGGTGGGGCCAACGTCCTGACTTTC. Amino acids: CSVASTGPKGGANVLTF. The whole variable domain, filled in from reference TRBV29-1 and TRBJ2-6, reads SAVISQKPSRDICQRGTSLTIQCQVDSQVTMMFWYRQQPGQSLTLIATANQGSEATYESGFVIDKFPISRPNLTFSTLTVSNMSPEDSSIYLCSVASTGPKGGANVLTFGAGSRLTVL.

The V gene is TRBV20-1, the J gene TRBJ1-1; 9 bases match TRBD1. Germline CDR1 DFQATT, CDR2 SNEGSKA (reference sequence). The CDR3 sequence is 13 residues long. With 6 bases clipped from V and 3 bases from J, the junction kept 5 bases outside the gene matches. The CDR3 here is CSAPGQGYTEAFF. The CDR3 coding sequence is TGCAGTGCACCAGGACAGGGGTACACTGAAGCTTTCTTT.

A single count supports this clonotype. This chain connects TRBV19 to TRBJ2-6; D call uncertain. The CDR3 is 16 residues long. The V end lost 9 bases, the J end lost 4 bases, and 19 bases lay between the germline ends. Germline V lookup: CDR1 LNHDA, CDR2 SQIVND (reference sequence). This CDR3 reads CASMVGLPTGANVLTF. The CDR3 nucleotides are TGTGCCAGCATGGTCGGGCTACCCACCGGGGCCAACGTCCTGACTTTC.

This clonotype has a handful of counts. The chain is built from TRBV7-6 and TRBJ2-7; D is unresolved. Looked up from germline, CDR1 is SGHVS and CDR2 is FNYEAQ. The V and J ends lost 0 bases and 3 bases respectively, with 6 bases between them. This CDR3 spans 13 amino acids. The chain's CDR3 is CASSLALNYEQYF. The CDR3 region has the DNA TGTGCCAGCAGCTTAGCGCTAAACTACGAGCAGTACTTC.

This clonotype was seen at least ten times. The chain employs TRBV28 and TRBJ1-5; D is unresolved. CDR1 is MDHEN, CDR2 SYDVKM, per germline. This CDR3 has 11 residues. Between the trimmed V and J ends, which lost 8 bases and 7 bases, there was a span of 9 bases. For the CDR3, the DNA is TGTGCCAGCGGAGGCATACAGCCCCAGCATTTT. Translating gives CASGGIQPQHF.

This clonotype was counted at least ten times. This chain joins TRBV20-1 and TRBJ2-7, with TRBD1 matching 8 bases. V gave up 4 bases and J gave up 7 bases; unmatched junction bases: 12. CDR3 length equals 14 residues. The V gene's germline CDR1 is DFQATT and CDR2 SNEGSKA (reference sequence). As DNA, the CDR3 is TGCAGTGCTAATATAGGACAGGGCCTTTTTGAGCAGTACTTC. It specifies CSANIGQGLFEQYF.

This clonotype was seen at least ten times. The chain carries TRBV10-3 and TRBJ1-1, with D tentatively TRBD1 (5 bases). The germline V gene has CDR1 ENHRY and CDR2 SYGVKD. Trimming took 8 bases from V and 6 from J, leaving 10 bases between them. The CDR3 extends over 11 amino acids. The CDR3 here is CAIGTGAEAFF. DNA of the CDR3: TGTGCCATCGGAACGGGGGCTGAAGCTTTCTTT.

With respect to this clonotype: Germline is not matched at one junction end, which may reflect a read error. This chain joins TRBV6-1 and TRBJ2-6; D not resolved. Germline CDR1 reads MNHNS; CDR2 reads SASEGT. The CDR3 loop spans 14 amino acids. The CDR3 DNA reads as TGTGCCAGCAGCCCACCTGAGTTACCGACCACTGAAGCTTTC. Protein product: CASSPPELPTTEAF.

This clonotype appeared a single time. The chain has TRBV20-1 and TRBJ1-5; possibly TRBD1 for D (6 bases). V gave up 5 bases and J gave up 1 base, with 12 bases separating them. Germline V gene lookup returns CDR1 DFQATT and CDR2 SNEGSKA (reference sequence). There are 14 residues in the CDR3. DNA for the CDR3: TGCAGTGCTGGGGACATGTTGAGCAATCAGCCCCAGCATTTT. Encoded protein: CSAGDMLSNQPQHF.

The chain uses TRBV2 and TRBJ2-5, with 7 bases that match TRBD1. Germline trimming cut 7 bases from V and 5 bases from J; bases unmatched to any gene: 10. This CDR3 is 14 amino acids long. The germline V gene encodes CDR1 SNHLY and CDR2 FYNNEI. CDR3 DNA sequence: TGTGCCAGCAAGAGAGCAGGGGGTGGCGAGACCCAGTACTTC. Translated: CASKRAGGGETQYF.

This clonotype was counted many times. The gene calls are TRBV7-3 and TRBJ2-2; D is possibly TRBD1 (5 bases). The CDR3 contains 14 residues. Germline V gene lookup returns CDR1 SGHTA and CDR2 FQGTGA. The V end lost 5 bases, the J end lost 5 bases, and 12 bases lay between the germline ends. DNA of the CDR3: TGTGCCAGCAGCCCCCTGGGGCTGACCGGGGAGCTGTTTTTT. It specifies CASSPLGLTGELFF.

This clonotype has at least ten counts. V gene TRBV12-3 or TRBV12-4 combines with J gene TRBJ1-3, with a weak D call TRBD1 (5 bases). Trimming removed 6 bases at V and 8 bases at J, with 14 bases between. There are 13 residues in the CDR3. DNA for the CDR3: TGTGCCAGCAGCCTGGGGGAGGCGTACACCATATATTTT. Translation gives CASSLGEAYTIYF.

For this clonotype: A much larger clone sits a single nucleotide away, making a read error possible. This chain connects TRBV7-9 to TRBJ2-7, with D unclear. The ends were cut back, 5 bases at V and 4 bases at J, with 18 bases in the middle. Germline-derived CDR1 and CDR2 are SEHNR and FQNEAQ (reference sequence). CDR3 length equals 15 residues. In DNA, the CDR3 is TGTGCCAGCAGCCCCTTGCGAGATGCCGAGTACGAGCAGTACTTC. Residues: CASSPLRDAEYEQYF.

The table lists this clonotype with a few counts. The germline gene is not matched at one end of the junction; a read error may be the cause. The chain links TRBV9 to TRBJ1-5; a weak D match, TRBD1 (5 bases). Looked up from germline, CDR1 is SGDLS and CDR2 is YYNGEE. This CDR3 is 13 amino acids long. CDR3 bases: TGCGCCAGCAGCCAAGATCGAGGGGACCCCCAGCATTTT. Its protein product is CASSQDRGDPQHF. Variable domain in full (rest from reference TRBV9 and TRBJ1-5): DSGVTQTPKHLITATGQRVTLRCSPRSGDLSVYWYQQSLDQGLQFLIQYYNGEERAKGNILERFSAQQFPDLHSELNLSSLELGDSALYFCASSQDRGDPQHFGDGTRLSIL.

V is TRBV10-3 and J is TRBJ2-2; D possibly corresponds to TRBD2 (7 bases). The germline V and J ends were trimmed by 2 bases and 8 bases, with 12 bases remaining between them. The CDR3 length is 14 residues. Germline CDR1 ENHRY, CDR2 SYGVKD. Here the CDR3 DNA reads TGTGCCATCAGTGAGGCGGGGGCTTCTGGGGAGCTGTTTTTT. This codes for CAISEAGASGELFF.

This chain connects TRBV29-1 to TRBJ2-7; D possibly corresponds to TRBD2 (6 bases). V was trimmed by 7 bases and J by 2 bases, leaving 15 bases between them. CDR3 length equals 13 residues. Germline-derived CDR1 and CDR2 are SQVTM and ANQGSEA. CDR3 sequence: CSAGGATTYEQYF. Here the CDR3 DNA reads TGCAGCGCCGGAGGGGCGACTACCTACGAGCAGTACTTC.

The chain links TRBV2 to TRBJ1-5; D not certain. V gave up 3 bases and J gave up 9 bases, with 12 bases separating them. The length of the CDR3 is 13 residues. Germline V CDR1 and CDR2: SNHLY, FYNNEI. Here the CDR3 reads CASSENMGMPQHF. The CDR3 nucleotides read TGTGCCAGCAGTGAGAATATGGGGATGCCCCAGCATTTT.

The rearrangement joins TRBV10-3 to TRBJ1-2; the D gene is possibly TRBD1 (5 bases). The CDR3 covers 13 residues. Germline-derived CDR1 and CDR2 are ENHRY and SYGVKD. The V gene lost 6 bases and the J gene lost 4 bases, with 12 bases spanning the gap. The CDR3 DNA reads as TGTGCCATCAGGGGGGAGAGGAGCTATGGCTACACCTTC. Translating gives CAIRGERSYGYTF.